These 31 T cell receptor beta chains were sequenced from one sample in a study of blood T cell repertoires in COVID-19. TCRdb's table, derived via immunoSEQ multiplex PCR, lists solely in-frame clones and lacks some. The sample comprises 350,000 to 400,000 clones, around 92% of which are singletons, and approximately 1.5% rests with the top ten. The sequenced sample consisted of PBMCs or T cells enriched from blood (not recorded which). Receptor source: a woman between 25 and 40 years old who had recovered from COVID-19.

The chain links TRBV4-1 to TRBJ1-6; 9 bases align to TRBD1. CDR1 and CDR2 from the germline V gene are MGHRA and YSYEKL. The J segment lost 4 bases and the V segment lost 5 bases, leaving 6 bases of the junction unmatched. This CDR3 is built from 16 residues. In nucleotides, the CDR3 is TGCGCCAGCAGCAAGACAGGGGGGGATTATAATTCACCCCTCCACTTT. This codes for CASSKTGGDYNSPLHF.

This chain links TRBV9 with TRBJ1-6, with 7 bases fitting TRBD1. CDR3 length equals 15 residues. V dropped 0 bases and J dropped 7; count of bases not matched to a gene: 4. In germline, CDR1 is SGDLS, CDR2 YYNGEE. The CDR3 region has the DNA TGTGCCAGCAGCGTAGCTGGGACAGCCAATTCACCCCTCCACTTT. Translation: CASSVAGTANSPLHF.

This clone was recorded once. This rearrangement joins TRBV6-5 to TRBJ1-5; D gene unclear. The length of the CDR3 is 13 residues. V shed 6 bases and J shed 6 bases, with 12 bases lying between them. CDR1 is MNHEY and CDR2 is SVGAGI in the germline V gene. DNA of the CDR3: TGTGCCAGCAGCCCACTCCGAGCTCAGCCCCAGCATTTT. Amino acids: CASSPLRAQPQHF.

V is TRBV11-2 and J is TRBJ2-7, with D perhaps TRBD2 (5 bases). The ends were cut back, 4 bases at V and 0 bases at J, with 16 bases in the middle. Germline V gives CDR1 SGHAT, CDR2 FQNNGV. The CDR3 contains 16 residues. CDR3 region: CASSSEGSTFSYEQYF. In DNA form, the CDR3 reads TGTGCCAGCAGCTCCGAGGGTAGTACCTTCTCCTACGAGCAGTACTTC.

This chain joins TRBV7-9 and TRBJ2-7, with 9 bases fitting TRBD1. The J segment lost 6 bases and the V segment lost 2 bases, leaving 11 bases of the junction unmatched. This CDR3 is built from 16 residues. From germline, CDR1 is SEHNR and CDR2 FQNEAQ (reference sequence). The CDR3 DNA sequence: TGTGCCAGCAGCTTAAACCGGGACAGGGTTTCGGGCGAGCAGTACTTC. It codes for CASSLNRDRVSGEQYF. Based on the CDR3 plus reference TRBV7-9 and TRBJ2-7, the full variable domain is DTGVSQNPRHKITKRGQNVTFRCDPISEHNRLYWYRQTLGQGPEFLTYFQNEAQLEKSRLLSDRFSAERPKGSFSTLEIQRTEQGDSAMYLCASSLNRDRVSGEQYFGPGTRLTVT.

The gene calls are TRBV19 and TRBJ2-1; TRBD2 matches at 9 bases. The CDR3 covers 17 residues. The V segment lost 7 bases and the J segment 8 bases; nucleotides outside the gene matches: 18. Germline V gene lookup returns CDR1 LNHDA and CDR2 SQIVND (reference sequence). This CDR3 is CASTTSGQTAIYYEQFF. CDR3 nucleotides: TGTGCCAGTACCACTAGCGGGCAGACGGCTATTTACTATGAGCAGTTCTTC. Full variable domain (missing parts from reference TRBV19 and TRBJ2-1): DGGITQSPKYLFRKEGQNVTLSCEQNLNHDAMYWYRQDPGQGLRLIYYSQIVNDFQKGDIAEGYSVSREKKESFPLTVTSAQKNPTAFYLCASTTSGQTAIYYEQFFGPGTRLTVL.

This clone was observed a few times. V usage is TRBV6-5 and J usage is TRBJ2-7; the match to TRBD2 covers 11 bases. The ends lost 6 bases at V and 10 bases at J; junction bases unmatched: 5. This CDR3 is 12 amino acids long. Germline V lookup: CDR1 MNHEY, CDR2 SVGAGI. DNA of the CDR3: TGTGCCAGCAGGGATAGCGGGGGGGTACAGTACTTC. Translated, it gives CASRDSGGVQYF.

On this clone itself: This same CDR3 is encoded by further DNA sequences in the sample. The gene calls are TRBV11-3 and TRBJ2-3; 10 bases line up with TRBD2. Trimming took 5 bases from V and 6 from J; bases not matched to a gene: 8. Germline CDR1 is SGHNT and CDR2 is YENEEA. The CDR3 runs 15 residues. The CDR3 reads CASSPSGGALDTQYF. The CDR3 DNA follows: TGTGCCAGCAGCCCCAGCGGGGGGGCCTTGGATACGCAGTATTTT.

The chain is built from TRBV5-8 and TRBJ1-2, with 9 bases fitting TRBD1. Trimming at V came to 4 bases and at J to 7 bases, leaving 5 bases not matched to a gene. Germline V gives CDR1 SGHTS, CDR2 YDEGEE. The length of the CDR3 is 13 residues. The CDR3 spells CASSLDRGGGYTF. CDR3 bases: TGTGCCAGCAGCCTGGACAGGGGTGGTGGCTACACCTTC.

The CDR3 coding sequence is TGTGCCAGCAGTCCTTTCCGGGTGAACACTGAAGCTTTCTTT. The encoded protein is CASSPFRVNTEAFF. The chain is built from TRBV6-5 and TRBJ1-1; D remains ambiguous. There are 14 residues in the CDR3. The V end lost 5 bases, the J end lost 0 bases, and 10 bases lay between the germline ends. Germline assignment: CDR1 MNHEY and CDR2 SVGAGI.

The chain recombines TRBV5-4 with TRBJ1-2, with TRBD1 identical over 7 bases. Per germline, CDR1 SGHNT and CDR2 YYREEE (reference sequence). The V gene end was trimmed by 3 bases and the J gene end by 2 bases; junction bases not matched to a gene: 13. This CDR3 spans 17 amino acids. In nucleotides, the CDR3 is TGTGCCAGCAGCTCGCCCTACAGGACAGGAGAAAACTATGGCTACACCTTC. Translation: CASSSPYRTGENYGYTF. The full variable domain, rest sourced from reference TRBV5-4 and TRBJ1-2, is ETGVTQSPTHLIKTRGQQVTLRCSSQSGHNTVSWYQQALGQGPQFIFQYYREEENGRGNFPPRFSGLQFPNYSSELNVNALELDDSALYLCASSSPYRTGENYGYTFGSGTRLTVV.

The chain combines TRBV10-2 with TRBJ2-1, with TRBD1 matching 9 bases. Unmatched junction bases numbered 6, after V lost 7 bases and J lost 5 bases. This CDR3 contains 14 residues. Germline CDR1 WSHSY, CDR2 SAAADI. This CDR3 is CASTTGTGNNEQFF. CDR3 nucleotides: TGCGCCAGCACAACCGGGACAGGGAACAATGAGCAGTTCTTC.

The chain joins TRBV6-5 to TRBJ2-7, with TRBD1 matching 8 bases. After removal of 6 bases from V and 4 bases from J, the junction contained 11 bases not matched to a gene. This CDR3 contains 15 residues. Germline CDR1 is MNHEY and CDR2 is SVGAGI. The CDR3 bases are TGTGCCAGCAGACCTCAGGGGGCCCGGGCTTACGAGCAGTACTTC. Amino acid sequence: CASRPQGARAYEQYF.

V is TRBV5-1 and J is TRBJ2-7; a possible D gene is TRBD1 (6 bases). The germline gives CDR1 SGHRS, CDR2 YFSETQ. This CDR3 is 14 amino acids long. Trimming shortened V by 2 bases and J by 2 bases, and 11 bases separated the two germline ends. The CDR3 nucleotides read TGCGCCAGCAGCTTCAAAGGGGACACCTACGAGCAGTACTTC. This encodes CASSFKGDTYEQYF.

This clone has just one count. The J gene is TRBJ2-6, the V gene TRBV5-1, with 9 bases fitting TRBD1. V lost 0 bases to trimming and J lost 0 bases; unmatched junction nucleotides: 7. The germline gives CDR1 SGHRS, CDR2 YFSETQ. This CDR3 spans 19 amino acids. The CDR3, as DNA: TGCGCCAGCAGCTTGGCCGGGGACAGGGACTCCTCTGGGGCCAACGTCCTGACTTTC. Encoded protein: CASSLAGDRDSSGANVLTF. Complete variable domain (other parts from reference TRBV5-1 and TRBJ2-6): KAGVTQTPRYLIKTRGQQVTLSCSPISGHRSVSWYQQTPGQGLQFLFEYFSETQRNKGNFPGRFSGRQFSNSRSEMNVSTLELGDSALYLCASSLAGDRDSSGANVLTFGAGSRLTVL.

The J gene is TRBJ1-2, the V gene TRBV10-3; D is unresolved. Trimming pared 6 bases from V and 4 bases from J, leaving 15 bases between. In germline, CDR1 is ENHRY, CDR2 SYGVKD. This CDR3 has 14 amino acids. The DNA of the CDR3 is TGTGCCATCAGCCCCCTTTCCGGACTCTATGGCTACACCTTC. This sequence encodes CAISPLSGLYGYTF.

This chain uses TRBV30 with TRBJ1-6, with 9 bases lining up with TRBD1. This CDR3 is built from 17 residues. Germline V gene data show CDR1 as GTSNPN and CDR2 as SVGIG (reference sequence). V trimming: 2 bases; J trimming: 9 bases; junction bases outside the gene matches: 14. The CDR3: CAWSSKGPGQGGSPLHF. CDR3 DNA: TGTGCCTGGAGTTCCAAGGGCCCGGGACAGGGAGGTTCACCCCTCCACTTT.

The chain employs TRBV19 and TRBJ1-1; TRBD1 agrees at 9 bases. The CDR3 runs 14 residues. CDR1 is LNHDA and CDR2 is SQIVND in the germline V gene (reference sequence). V dropped 5 bases and J dropped 5; count of bases not matched to a gene: 6. In DNA form, the CDR3 reads TGTGCCAGTAGTCCACAGGGGGCAGGAACTGAAGCTTTCTTT. Translation gives CASSPQGAGTEAFF.

This chain uses TRBV5-4 with TRBJ2-5, with TRBD2 matching 9 bases. J gave up 4 bases and V 4 bases, and 17 bases lay outside the gene matches. The CDR3 covers 18 residues. Per germline, CDR1 SGHNT and CDR2 YYREEE (reference sequence). The CDR3 sequence: CASSPAGGGGIRGETQYF. CDR3 DNA: TGTGCCAGCAGCCCCGCGGGGGGGGGAGGGATCCGCGGAGAGACCCAGTACTTC.

The gene calls are TRBV7-5 and TRBJ2-4; TRBD1, the table's D call, lacks a check against the DNA. TRBV7-5 is recorded as a pseudogene. The CDR3 has 17 residues. The CDR3 region is CARSSNPDKLAKNIQYF. The CDR3, as DNA: TGTGCCAGAAGCTCAAACCCGGACAAACTAGCCAAAAACATTCAGTACTTC.

The rearrangement uses TRBV11-2 and TRBJ1-1; D is undetermined. V was clipped by 6 bases and J by 6 bases, with 14 bases between them. Per germline, CDR1 SGHAT and CDR2 FQNNGV. The CDR3 has 13 residues. In DNA, the CDR3 is TGTGCCAGCAGTCCACATGAGGCGGCTGAAGCTTTCTTT. The encoded protein is CASSPHEAAEAFF.

This chain connects TRBV15 to TRBJ1-1, with D perhaps TRBD1 (5 bases). This CDR3 comprises 13 residues. The germline V and J ends were trimmed by 10 bases and 3 bases, with 15 bases remaining between them. Per germline, CDR1 LNHNV and CDR2 YYDKDF (reference sequence). The CDR3 DNA is TGTGCCAGCAGGGTTGTTGGAGACACTGAAGCTTTCTTT. Its protein is CASRVVGDTEAFF.

This sequence joins TRBV3-1 (or the pseudogene TRBV3-2) and TRBJ1-5; D might be TRBD1 (6 bases). The V gene lost 1 base and the J gene lost 0 bases, with 16 bases spanning the gap. Germline V lookup: CDR1 LGHDT, CDR2 YNNKEL (reference sequence). CDR3 length: 18 amino acids. CDR3 sequence reads: CASSQVKPGQYSNQPQHF. The CDR3 coding sequence is TGTGCCAGCAGCCAAGTTAAACCGGGACAATATAGCAATCAGCCCCAGCATTTT.

The rearrangement joins TRBV13 to TRBJ2-7, with TRBD1 identical over 10 bases. The length of the CDR3 is 14 residues. Germline V gene sequence: CDR1 PRHDT, CDR2 FYEKMQ (reference sequence). V trimming: 4 bases; J trimming: 4 bases; junction bases outside the gene matches: 4. Here the CDR3 DNA reads TGTGCCAGCAGCTCCGGGACAGGGGAGTACGAGCAGTACTTC. As protein: CASSSGTGEYEQYF.

V gene TRBV30 combines with J gene TRBJ1-1; a weak D match, TRBD1 (6 bases). The germline V gene encodes CDR1 GTSNPN and CDR2 SVGIG (reference sequence). The germline V and J ends were trimmed by 1 base and 2 bases, with 8 bases remaining between them. The CDR3 runs to 13 residues. The CDR3 is CAWSGGGNTEAFF. CDR3 nucleotide sequence: TGTGCCTGGAGTGGAGGGGGTAACACTGAAGCTTTCTTT. The entire variable domain, with the rest obtained from reference TRBV30 and TRBJ1-1, is as follows: SQTIHQWPATLVQPVGSPLSLECTVEGTSNPNLYWYRQAAGRGLQLLFYSVGIGQISSEVPQNLSASRPQDRQFILSSKKLLLSDSGFYLCAWSGGGNTEAFFGQGTRLTVV.

The chain has TRBV4-2 and TRBJ1-2; tentatively, D is TRBD1 (5 bases). The CDR3 totals 14 residues. Trimming pared 1 base from V and 7 bases from J, leaving 13 bases between. The germline CDR1 and CDR2 sequences are LGHNA and YNFKEQ. CDR3 sequence reads: CASSQASGQAGYTF. The CDR3, as DNA: TGTGCCAGCAGCCAAGCCTCAGGGCAGGCTGGCTACACCTTC.

V and J are TRBV28 and TRBJ1-1, with TRBD1 identical over 7 bases. Germline loops: CDR1 MDHEN, CDR2 SYDVKM. CDR3 length: 14 amino acids. Trimming cost V 0 bases and J 7 bases; bases outside gene matches: 5. The DNA of the CDR3 is TGTGCCAGCAGTTTATGGTCGCAGGGGGGTGAAGCTTTCTTT. Protein: CASSLWSQGGEAFF.

The chain couples TRBV10-1 to TRBJ1-2; D may be TRBD1 (6 bases). The CDR3 contains 13 residues. The germline CDR1 and CDR2 sequences are WNHNN and SYGVQD (reference sequence). The V end lost 8 bases, the J end lost 3 bases, and 13 bases lay between the germline ends. CDR3 bases: TGCGCCAGCTCGAGGGGGTCCGACTATGGCTACACCTTC. Translated, it gives CASSRGSDYGYTF.

The chain links TRBV7-6 to TRBJ2-1, with D maybe TRBD1 (6 bases). Looked up from germline, CDR1 is SGHVS and CDR2 is FNYEAQ. The ends were cut back, 4 bases at V and 0 bases at J, with 16 bases in the middle. This CDR3 comprises 17 residues. In DNA form, the CDR3 reads TGTGCCAGCAGCTCAAATCCAGGACAGCCCTCCTACAATGAGCAGTTCTTC. Translated, it gives CASSSNPGQPSYNEQFF.

The V and J genes are TRBV30 and TRBJ1-4; D possibly corresponds to TRBD1 (5 bases). This CDR3 has 13 residues. The V gene's germline CDR1 is GTSNPN and CDR2 SVGIG (reference sequence). The CDR3 nucleotides read TGTGGTGGGGCGATGTTAACTAATGAAAAACTGTTTTTT. It is translated as CGGAMLTNEKLFF.

This chain joins TRBV13 and TRBJ2-7; D is perhaps TRBD2 (5 bases). The CDR3 consists of 14 residues. The V end lost 3 bases, the J end lost 5 bases, and 14 bases lay between the germline ends. The germline V gene has CDR1 PRHDT and CDR2 FYEKMQ (reference sequence). This CDR3 reads CASSFGLTGNEQYF. CDR3 nucleotide sequence: TGTGCCAGCAGCTTTGGACTCACGGGGAACGAGCAGTACTTC.